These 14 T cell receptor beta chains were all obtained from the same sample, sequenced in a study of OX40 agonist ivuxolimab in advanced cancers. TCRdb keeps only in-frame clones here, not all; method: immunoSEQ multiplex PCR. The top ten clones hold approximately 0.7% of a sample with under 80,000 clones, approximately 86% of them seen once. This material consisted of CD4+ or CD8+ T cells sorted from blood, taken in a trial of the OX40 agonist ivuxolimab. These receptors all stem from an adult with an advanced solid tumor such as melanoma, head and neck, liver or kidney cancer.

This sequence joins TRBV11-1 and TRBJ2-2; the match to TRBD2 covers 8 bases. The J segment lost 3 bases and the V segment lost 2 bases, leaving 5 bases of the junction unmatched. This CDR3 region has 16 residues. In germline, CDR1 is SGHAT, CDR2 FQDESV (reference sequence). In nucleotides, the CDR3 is TGTGCCAGCAGCTTAAGGGGCGGGAGGCACACCGGGGAGCTGTTTTTT. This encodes CASSLRGGRHTGELFF. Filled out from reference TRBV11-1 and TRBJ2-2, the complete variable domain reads EAEVAQSPRYKITEKSQAVAFWCDPISGHATLYWYRQILGQGPELLVQFQDESVVDDSQLPKDRFSAERLKGVDSTLKIQPAELGDSAMYLCASSLRGGRHTGELFFGEGSRLTVL.

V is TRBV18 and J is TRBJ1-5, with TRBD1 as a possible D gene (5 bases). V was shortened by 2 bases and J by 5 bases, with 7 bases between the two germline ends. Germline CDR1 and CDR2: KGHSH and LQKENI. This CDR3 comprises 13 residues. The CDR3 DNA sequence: TGTGCCAGCTCACCAGGGGGTCATCAGCCCCAGCATTTT. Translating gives CASSPGGHQPQHF.

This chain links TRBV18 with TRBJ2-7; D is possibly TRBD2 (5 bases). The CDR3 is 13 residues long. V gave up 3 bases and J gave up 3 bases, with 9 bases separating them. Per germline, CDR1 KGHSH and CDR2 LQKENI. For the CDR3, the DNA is TGTGCCAGCTCACCCCGCGGGCTCTACGAGCAGTACTTC. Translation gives CASSPRGLYEQYF.

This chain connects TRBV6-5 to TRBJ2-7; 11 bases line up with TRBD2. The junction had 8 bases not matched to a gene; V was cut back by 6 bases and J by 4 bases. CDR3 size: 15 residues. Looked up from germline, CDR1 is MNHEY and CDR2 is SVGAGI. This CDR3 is CASRTASGGSYEQYF. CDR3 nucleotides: TGTGCCAGCAGGACGGCTAGCGGGGGGAGTTACGAGCAGTACTTC.

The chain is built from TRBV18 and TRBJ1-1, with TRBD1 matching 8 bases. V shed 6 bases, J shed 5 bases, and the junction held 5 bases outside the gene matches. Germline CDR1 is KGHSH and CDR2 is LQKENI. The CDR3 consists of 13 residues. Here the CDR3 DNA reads TGTGCCAGCTCCCGTGACAGGGGTACTGAAGCTTTCTTT. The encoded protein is CASSRDRGTEAFF.

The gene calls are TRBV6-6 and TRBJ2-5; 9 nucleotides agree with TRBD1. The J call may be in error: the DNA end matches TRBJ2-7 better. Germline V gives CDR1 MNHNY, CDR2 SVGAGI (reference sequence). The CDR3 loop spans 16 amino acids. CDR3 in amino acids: CASSPIGGQGPYEQYF. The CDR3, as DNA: TGTGCCAGCAGCCCCATTGGGGGACAGGGCCCCTACGAGCAGTACTTC.

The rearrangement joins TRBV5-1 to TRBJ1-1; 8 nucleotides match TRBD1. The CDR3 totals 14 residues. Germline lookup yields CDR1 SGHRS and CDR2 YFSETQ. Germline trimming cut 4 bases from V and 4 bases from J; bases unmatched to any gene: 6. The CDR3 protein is CASSGQGGSTEAFF. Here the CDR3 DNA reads TGCGCCAGCAGCGGACAGGGAGGGAGCACTGAAGCTTTCTTT.

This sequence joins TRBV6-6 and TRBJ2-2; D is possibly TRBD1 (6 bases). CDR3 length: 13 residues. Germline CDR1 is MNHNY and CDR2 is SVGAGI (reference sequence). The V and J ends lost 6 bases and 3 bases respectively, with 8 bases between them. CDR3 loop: CASRDSYTGELFF. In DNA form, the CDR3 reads TGTGCCAGCAGGGACAGCTACACCGGGGAGCTGTTTTTT.

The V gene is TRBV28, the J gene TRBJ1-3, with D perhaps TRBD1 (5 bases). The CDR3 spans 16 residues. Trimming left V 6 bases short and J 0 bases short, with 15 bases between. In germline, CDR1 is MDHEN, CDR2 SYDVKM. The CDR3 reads CASSRGGAISGNTIYF. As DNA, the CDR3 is TGTGCCAGCAGCCGGGGCGGGGCTATCTCTGGAAACACCATATATTTT.

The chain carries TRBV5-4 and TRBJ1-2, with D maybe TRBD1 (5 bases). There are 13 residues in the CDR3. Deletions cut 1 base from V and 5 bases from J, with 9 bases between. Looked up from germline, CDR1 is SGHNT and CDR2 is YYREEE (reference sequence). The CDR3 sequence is CASSLRGDYGYTF. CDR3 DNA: TGTGCCAGCAGCTTGCGAGGGGATTATGGCTACACCTTC.

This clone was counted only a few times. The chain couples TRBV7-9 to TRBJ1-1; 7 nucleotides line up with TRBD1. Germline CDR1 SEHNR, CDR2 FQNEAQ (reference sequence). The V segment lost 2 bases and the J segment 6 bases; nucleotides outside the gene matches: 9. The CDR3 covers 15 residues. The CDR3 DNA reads TGTGCCAGCAGCTTAACGACAGGGATCTTACCTGAAGCTTTCTTT. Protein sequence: CASSLTTGILPEAFF.

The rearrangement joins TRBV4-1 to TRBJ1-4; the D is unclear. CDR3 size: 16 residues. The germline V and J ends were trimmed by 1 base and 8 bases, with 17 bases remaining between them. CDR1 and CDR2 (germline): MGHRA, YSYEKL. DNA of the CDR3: TGCGCCAGCAGCCAAGTCCCTGGGAGGGTGGCGGAAAAACTGTTTTTT. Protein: CASSQVPGRVAEKLFF.

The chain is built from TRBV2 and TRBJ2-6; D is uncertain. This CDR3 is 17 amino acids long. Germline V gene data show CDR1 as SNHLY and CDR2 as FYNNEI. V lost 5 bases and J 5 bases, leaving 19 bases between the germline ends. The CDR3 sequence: CASSNKPIQSRANVLTF. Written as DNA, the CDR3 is TGTGCCAGCAGTAATAAACCGATACAAAGTCGGGCCAACGTCCTGACTTTC.

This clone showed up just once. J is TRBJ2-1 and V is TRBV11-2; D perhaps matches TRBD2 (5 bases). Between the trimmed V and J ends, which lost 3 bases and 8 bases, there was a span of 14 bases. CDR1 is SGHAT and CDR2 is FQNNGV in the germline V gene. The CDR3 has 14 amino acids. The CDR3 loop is CASSLGSRSDEQFF. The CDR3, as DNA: TGTGCCAGCAGCTTGGGGAGCAGGAGCGATGAGCAGTTCTTC.